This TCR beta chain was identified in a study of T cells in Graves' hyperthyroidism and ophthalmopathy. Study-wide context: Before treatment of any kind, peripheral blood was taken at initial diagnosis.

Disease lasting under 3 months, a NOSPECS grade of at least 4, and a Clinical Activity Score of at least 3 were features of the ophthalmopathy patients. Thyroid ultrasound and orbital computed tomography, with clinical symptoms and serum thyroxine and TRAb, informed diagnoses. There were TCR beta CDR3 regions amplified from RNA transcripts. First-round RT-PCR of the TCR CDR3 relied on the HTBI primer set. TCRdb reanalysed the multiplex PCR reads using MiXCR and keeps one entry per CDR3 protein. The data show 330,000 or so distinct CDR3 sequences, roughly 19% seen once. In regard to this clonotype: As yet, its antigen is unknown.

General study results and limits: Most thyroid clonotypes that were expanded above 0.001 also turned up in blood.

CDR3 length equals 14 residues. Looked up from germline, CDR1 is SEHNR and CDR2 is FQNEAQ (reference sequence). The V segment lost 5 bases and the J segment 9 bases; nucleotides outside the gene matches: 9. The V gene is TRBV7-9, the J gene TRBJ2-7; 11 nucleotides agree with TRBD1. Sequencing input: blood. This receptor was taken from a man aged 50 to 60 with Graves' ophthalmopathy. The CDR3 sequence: CASSPRDRGWGQYF. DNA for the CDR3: TGTGCCAGCAGCCCCCGGGACAGGGGGTGGGGGCAGTACTTC.